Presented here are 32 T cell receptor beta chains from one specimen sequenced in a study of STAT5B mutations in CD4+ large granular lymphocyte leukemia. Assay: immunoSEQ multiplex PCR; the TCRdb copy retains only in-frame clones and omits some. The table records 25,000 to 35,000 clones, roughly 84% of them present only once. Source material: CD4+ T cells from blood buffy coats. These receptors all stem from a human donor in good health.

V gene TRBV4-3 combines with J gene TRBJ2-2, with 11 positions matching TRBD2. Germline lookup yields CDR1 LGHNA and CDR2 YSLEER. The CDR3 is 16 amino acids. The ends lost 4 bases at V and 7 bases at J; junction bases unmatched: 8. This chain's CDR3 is CASSRHSGGANGELFF. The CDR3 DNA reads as TGCGCCAGCAGCCGCCATAGCGGGGGGGCCAACGGGGAGCTGTTTTTT.

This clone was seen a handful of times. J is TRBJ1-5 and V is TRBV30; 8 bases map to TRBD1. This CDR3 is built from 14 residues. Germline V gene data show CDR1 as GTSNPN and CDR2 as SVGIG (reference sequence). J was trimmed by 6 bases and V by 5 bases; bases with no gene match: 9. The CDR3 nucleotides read TGTGCCTGGGAAATCCAGGGGGCCGGTCAGCCCCAGCATTTT. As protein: CAWEIQGAGQPQHF.

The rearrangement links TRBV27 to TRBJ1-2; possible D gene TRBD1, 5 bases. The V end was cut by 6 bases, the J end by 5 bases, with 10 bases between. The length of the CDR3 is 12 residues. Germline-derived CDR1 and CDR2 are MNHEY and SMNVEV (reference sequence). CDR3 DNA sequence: TGTGCCAGCAGGGGGACTGTTTATGGCTACACCTTC. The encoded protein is CASRGTVYGYTF.

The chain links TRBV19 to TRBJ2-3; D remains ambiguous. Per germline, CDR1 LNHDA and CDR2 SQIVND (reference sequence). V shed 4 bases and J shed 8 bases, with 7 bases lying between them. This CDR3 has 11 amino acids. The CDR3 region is CASSTPGTQYF. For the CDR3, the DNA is TGTGCCAGTAGTACCCCCGGTACGCAGTATTTT.

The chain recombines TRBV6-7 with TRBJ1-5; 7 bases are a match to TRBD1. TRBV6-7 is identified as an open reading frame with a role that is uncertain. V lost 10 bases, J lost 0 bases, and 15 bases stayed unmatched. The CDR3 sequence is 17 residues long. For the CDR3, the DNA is TGTGCCAACAGGACAGGTGTGGTCAGTCATAGCAATCAGCCCCAGCATTTT. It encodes CANRTGVVSHSNQPQHF.

CDR3 sequence: CAISPGTSPGELFF. The CDR3 nucleotides are TGTGCCATCAGCCCTGGGACTAGCCCCGGGGAGCTGTTTTTT. The chain links TRBV10-3 to TRBJ2-2; TRBD2 agrees at 9 bases. The CDR3 runs 14 residues. Losses at the gene ends were 6 bases for V and 6 bases for J; bases not matched to a gene: 5. Germline V CDR1 and CDR2: ENHRY, SYGVKD.

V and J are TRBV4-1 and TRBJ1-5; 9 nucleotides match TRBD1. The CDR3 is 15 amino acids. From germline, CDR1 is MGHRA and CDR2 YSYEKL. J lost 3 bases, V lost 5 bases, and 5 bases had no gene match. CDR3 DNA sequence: TGCGCCAGCAGCACGACAGGGGGTCCCAATCAGCCCCAGCATTTT. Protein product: CASSTTGGPNQPQHF.

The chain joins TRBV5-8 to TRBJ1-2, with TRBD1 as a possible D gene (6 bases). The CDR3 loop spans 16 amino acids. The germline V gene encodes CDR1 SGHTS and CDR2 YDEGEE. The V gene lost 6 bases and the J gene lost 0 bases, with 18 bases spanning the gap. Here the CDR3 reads CASTPGGVIPNYGYTF. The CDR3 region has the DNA TGTGCCAGCACCCCGGGGGGCGTAATACCTAACTATGGCTACACCTTC. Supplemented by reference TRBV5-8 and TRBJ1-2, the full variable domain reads EAGVTQSPTHLIKTRGQQATLRCSPISGHTSVYWYQQALGLGLQFLLWYDEGEERNRGNFPPRFSGRQFPNYSSELNVNALELEDSALYLCASTPGGVIPNYGYTFGSGTRLTVV.

The CDR3 sequence is CASSLDIGSNSPLHF. As DNA, the CDR3 is TGTGCCAGCAGCTTAGATATCGGGTCAAATTCACCCCTCCACTTT. The chain recombines TRBV11-2 with TRBJ1-6; D remains unclear. Germline V CDR1 and CDR2: SGHAT, FQNNGV. V was pared by 0 bases and J by 7 bases, with 10 bases between. The CDR3 is 15 residues long.

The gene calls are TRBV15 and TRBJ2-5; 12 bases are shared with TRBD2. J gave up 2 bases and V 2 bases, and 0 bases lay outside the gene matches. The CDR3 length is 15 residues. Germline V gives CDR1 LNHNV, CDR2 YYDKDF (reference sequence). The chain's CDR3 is CATSRLAGGQETQYF. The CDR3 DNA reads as TGTGCCACCAGCAGACTAGCGGGGGGGCAAGAGACCCAGTACTTC.

The CDR3: CASVLRPRLGLSNQPQHF. The CDR3 bases are TGTGCCAGCGTACTTAGACCCCGGCTAGGTTTAAGCAATCAGCCCCAGCATTTT. The chain carries TRBV28 and TRBJ1-5, with D hard to call. Germline-derived CDR1 and CDR2 are MDHEN and SYDVKM. The V end was cut by 8 bases, the J end by 1 base, with 24 bases between. This CDR3 comprises 18 residues.

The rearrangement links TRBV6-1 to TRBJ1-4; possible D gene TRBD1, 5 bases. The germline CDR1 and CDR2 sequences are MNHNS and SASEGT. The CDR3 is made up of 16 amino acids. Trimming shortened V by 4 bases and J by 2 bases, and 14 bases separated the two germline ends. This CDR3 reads CASSAFLTATNEKLFF. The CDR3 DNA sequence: TGTGCCAGCAGTGCATTCCTGACAGCGACTAATGAAAAACTGTTTTTT.

CDR3 sequence (DNA): TGTGCCAGCAGCCAAGGGCGGGGGACCAGCAGTACGCAGTATTTT. It encodes CASSQGRGTSSTQYF. The chain is built from TRBV14 and TRBJ2-3; TRBD2 matches at 7 bases. The junction had 9 bases not matched to a gene; V was cut back by 1 base and J by 8 bases. Per germline, CDR1 SGHDN and CDR2 FVKESK. CDR3 length: 15 residues.

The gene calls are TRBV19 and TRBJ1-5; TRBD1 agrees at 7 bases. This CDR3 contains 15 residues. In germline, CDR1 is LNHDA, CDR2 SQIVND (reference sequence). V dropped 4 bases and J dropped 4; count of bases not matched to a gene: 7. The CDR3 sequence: CASSTDRVGNQPQHF. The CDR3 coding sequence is TGTGCCAGTAGTACAGACAGGGTCGGGAATCAGCCCCAGCATTTT.

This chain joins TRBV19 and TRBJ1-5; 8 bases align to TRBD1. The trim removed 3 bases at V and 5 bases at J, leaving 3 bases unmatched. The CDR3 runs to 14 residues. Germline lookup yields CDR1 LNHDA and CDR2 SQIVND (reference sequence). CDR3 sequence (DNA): TGTGCCAGTAGTATCCAGGGGGCCCATCAGCCCCAGCATTTT. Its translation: CASSIQGAHQPQHF.

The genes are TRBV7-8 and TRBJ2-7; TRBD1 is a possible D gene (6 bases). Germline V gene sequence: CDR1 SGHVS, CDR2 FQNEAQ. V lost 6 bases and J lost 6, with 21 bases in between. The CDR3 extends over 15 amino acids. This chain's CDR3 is CASSPGDGGPGEQYV. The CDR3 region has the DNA TGTGCCAGCAGTCCCGGAGATGGGGGCCCCGGCGAGCAGTACGTC.

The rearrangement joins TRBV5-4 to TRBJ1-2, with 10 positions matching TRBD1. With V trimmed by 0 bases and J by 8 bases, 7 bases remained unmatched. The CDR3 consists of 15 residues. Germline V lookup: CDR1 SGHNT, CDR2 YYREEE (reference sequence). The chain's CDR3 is CASSLAGTGVQGYTF. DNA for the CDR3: TGTGCCAGCAGCTTGGCCGGGACAGGGGTTCAAGGCTACACCTTC. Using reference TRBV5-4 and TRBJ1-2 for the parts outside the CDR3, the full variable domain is ETGVTQSPTHLIKTRGQQVTLRCSSQSGHNTVSWYQQALGQGPQFIFQYYREEENGRGNFPPRFSGLQFPNYSSELNVNALELDDSALYLCASSLAGTGVQGYTFGSGTRLTVV.

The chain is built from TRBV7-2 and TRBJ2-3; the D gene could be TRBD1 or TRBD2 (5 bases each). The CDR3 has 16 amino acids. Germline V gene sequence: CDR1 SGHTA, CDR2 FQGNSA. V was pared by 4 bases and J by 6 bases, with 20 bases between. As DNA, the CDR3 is TGTGCCAGCAGCTATTTCCCCGGGGCCAAGGGGGATACGCAGTATTTT. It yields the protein CASSYFPGAKGDTQYF.

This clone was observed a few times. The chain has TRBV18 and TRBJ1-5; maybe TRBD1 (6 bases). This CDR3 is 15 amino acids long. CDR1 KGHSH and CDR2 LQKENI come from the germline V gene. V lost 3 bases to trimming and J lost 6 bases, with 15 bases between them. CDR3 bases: TGTGCCAGCTCACCGGAGGGGGGATGGGGTCAGCCCCAGCATTTT. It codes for CASSPEGGWGQPQHF.

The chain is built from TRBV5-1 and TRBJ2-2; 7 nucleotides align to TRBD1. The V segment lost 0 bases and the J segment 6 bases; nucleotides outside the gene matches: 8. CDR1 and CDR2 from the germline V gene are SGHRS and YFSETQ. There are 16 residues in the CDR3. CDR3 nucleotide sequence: TGCGCCAGCAGCTTGGACGTGACAGGGTTGGCCGGGGAGCTGTTTTTT. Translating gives CASSLDVTGLAGELFF.

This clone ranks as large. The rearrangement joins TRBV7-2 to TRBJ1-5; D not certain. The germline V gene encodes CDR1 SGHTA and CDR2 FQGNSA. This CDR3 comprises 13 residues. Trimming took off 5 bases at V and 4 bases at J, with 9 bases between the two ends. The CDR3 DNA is TGTGCCAGCAGCCGGCAAAAGAATCAGCCCCAGCATTTT. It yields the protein CASSRQKNQPQHF.

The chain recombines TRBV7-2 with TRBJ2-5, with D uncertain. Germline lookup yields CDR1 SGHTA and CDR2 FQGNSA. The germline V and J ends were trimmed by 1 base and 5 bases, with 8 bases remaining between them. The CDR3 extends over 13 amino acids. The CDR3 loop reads CASSLGIQETQYF. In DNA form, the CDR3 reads TGTGCCAGCAGCTTAGGCATCCAGGAGACCCAGTACTTC.

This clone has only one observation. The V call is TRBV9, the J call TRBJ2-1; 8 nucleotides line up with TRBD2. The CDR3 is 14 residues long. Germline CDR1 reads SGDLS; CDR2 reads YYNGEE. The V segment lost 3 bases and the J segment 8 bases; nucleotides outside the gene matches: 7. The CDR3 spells CASSGRPGGDEQFF. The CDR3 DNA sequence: TGTGCCAGCAGCGGACGGCCGGGGGGGGATGAGCAGTTCTTC.

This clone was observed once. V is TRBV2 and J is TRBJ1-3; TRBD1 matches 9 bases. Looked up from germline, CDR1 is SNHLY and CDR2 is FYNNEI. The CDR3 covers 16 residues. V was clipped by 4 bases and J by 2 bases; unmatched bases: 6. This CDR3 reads CASSAQRTGAGNTIYF. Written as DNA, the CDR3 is TGTGCCAGCAGTGCCCAAAGGACAGGGGCTGGAAACACCATATATTTT.

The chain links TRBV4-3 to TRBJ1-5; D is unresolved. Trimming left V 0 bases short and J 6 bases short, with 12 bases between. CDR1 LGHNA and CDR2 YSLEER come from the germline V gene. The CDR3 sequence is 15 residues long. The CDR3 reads CASSQEVSKGQPQHF. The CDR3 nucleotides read TGCGCCAGCAGCCAAGAGGTTTCAAAGGGTCAGCCCCAGCATTTT.

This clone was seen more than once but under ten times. CDR3 protein: CASSSAPSTEAFF. Here the CDR3 DNA reads TGTGCCAGCAGCTCTGCGCCCAGCACTGAAGCTTTCTTT. This chain connects TRBV11-2 to TRBJ1-1; D is undetermined. Between the trimmed V and J ends, which lost 4 bases and 4 bases, there was a span of 10 bases. Per germline, CDR1 SGHAT and CDR2 FQNNGV. The CDR3 is 13 residues long. Together with reference TRBV11-2 and TRBJ1-1, the CDR3 gives the full variable domain: EAGVAQSPRYKIIEKRQSVAFWCNPISGHATLYWYQQILGQGPKLLIQFQNNGVVDDSQLPKDRFSAERLKGVDSTLKIQPAKLEDSAVYLCASSSAPSTEAFFGQGTRLTVV.

The DNA for the CDR3 is TGTGCCAGCAGCTCAAGGGCGTTAGACTTTTCAGATACGCAGTATTTT. This translates into CASSSRALDFSDTQYF. The chain has TRBV7-8 and TRBJ2-3; D gene ambiguous. CDR3 size: 16 residues. Germline CDR1 SGHVS, CDR2 FQNEAQ. V lost 4 bases and J 4 bases, leaving 18 bases between the germline ends.

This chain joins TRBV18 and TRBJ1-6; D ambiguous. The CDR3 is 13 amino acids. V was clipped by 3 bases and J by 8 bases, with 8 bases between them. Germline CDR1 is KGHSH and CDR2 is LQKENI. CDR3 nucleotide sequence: TGTGCCAGCTCACCCGGGCAGGATTCACCCCTCCACTTT. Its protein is CASSPGQDSPLHF.

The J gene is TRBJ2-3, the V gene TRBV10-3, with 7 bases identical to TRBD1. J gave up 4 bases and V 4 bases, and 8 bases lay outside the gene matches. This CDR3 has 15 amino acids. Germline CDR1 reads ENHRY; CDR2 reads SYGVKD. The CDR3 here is CAISGEDRSSDTQYF. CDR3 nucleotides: TGTGCCATCAGTGGCGAGGACAGGTCATCAGATACGCAGTATTTT.

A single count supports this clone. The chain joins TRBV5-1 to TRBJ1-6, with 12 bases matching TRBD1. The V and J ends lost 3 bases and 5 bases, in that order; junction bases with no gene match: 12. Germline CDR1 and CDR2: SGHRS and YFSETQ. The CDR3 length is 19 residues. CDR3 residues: CASSSTTGQGASHNSPLHF. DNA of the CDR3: TGCGCCAGCAGCTCTACGACGGGACAGGGGGCTAGCCATAATTCACCCCTCCACTTT.

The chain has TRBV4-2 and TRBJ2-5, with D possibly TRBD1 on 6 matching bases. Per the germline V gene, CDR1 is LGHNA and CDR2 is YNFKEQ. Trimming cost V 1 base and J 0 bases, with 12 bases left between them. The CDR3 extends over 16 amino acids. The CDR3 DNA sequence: TGTGCCAGCAGCCAAGGGGGGCCTGGGTACCAAGAGACCCAGTACTTC. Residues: CASSQGGPGYQETQYF.

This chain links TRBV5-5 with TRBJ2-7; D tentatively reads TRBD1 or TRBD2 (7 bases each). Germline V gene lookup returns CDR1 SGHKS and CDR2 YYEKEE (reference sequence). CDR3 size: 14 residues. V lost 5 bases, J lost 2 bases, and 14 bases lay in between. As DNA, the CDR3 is TGTGCCAGCAGGAGGCAGGGGGGGGCCTACGAGCAGTACTTC. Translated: CASRRQGGAYEQYF.